This TCR beta chain was recovered during a study of T cells after yellow fever vaccination. Whole-study findings and limits: In FACS-sorted repertoires, abundant clonotypes from the bulk population could appear as contaminants.

This clonotype has only a few counts. The antigen is not known. Trimming took off 5 bases at V and 6 bases at J, with 9 bases between the two ends. CDR1 and CDR2 from the germline V gene are SGHTA and FQGNSA. The CDR3 is made up of 12 amino acids. Production of TCR cDNA was by 5'RACE template switching, which also added a universal primer site and UMIs. TCRdb re-derived calls from the 5' RACE reads in MiXCR, one entry per CDR3 protein. The sample has more than 450,000 distinct CDR3 sequences, roughly 22% seen once. This clonotype was sampled from a man aged 18 to 30 who received the YFV17D yellow fever vaccine. This chain connects TRBV7-2 to TRBJ2-3; no reliable D call. This specimen was PBMCs, taken around 3 weeks after the first yellow fever vaccination. The CDR3 loop reads CASSPWSDTQYF. In DNA form, the CDR3 reads TGTGCCAGCAGCCCATGGTCCGATACGCAGTATTTT.